These 20 T cell receptor beta chains originate from one sample sequenced in a study of technical replicates of blood from a few donors. Sequencing was performed with immunoSEQ multiplex PCR; in TCRdb, only in-frame clones are kept and a portion is missing. The sample carries 60,000 to 80,000 clones, around 92% recorded once. What was sequenced was PBMCs. The receptor set was obtained from a human donor in good health. Some clones in this sample may be carry-over from other donors' samples.

The V call is TRBV4-2, the J call TRBJ2-1, with 11 bases aligning to TRBD2. Unmatched junction bases numbered 14, after V lost 0 bases and J lost 4 bases. The CDR3 is 20 amino acids. In germline, CDR1 is LGHNA, CDR2 YNFKEQ. The CDR3 sequence: CASSQDSISGRGSGYNEQFF. The DNA for the CDR3 is TGTGCCAGCAGCCAAGATTCGATTAGCGGGAGGGGCTCAGGGTACAATGAGCAGTTCTTC.

The chain recombines TRBV27 with TRBJ2-3; tentatively, D is TRBD2 (5 bases). The CDR3 has 13 amino acids. V was pared by 8 bases and J by 4 bases, with 13 bases between. Germline values: CDR1 MNHEY, CDR2 SMNVEV (reference sequence). DNA of the CDR3: TGTGCCAGCGAGGTAGCGCCAGCAGATACGCAGTATTTT. The encoded protein is CASEVAPADTQYF.

V gene TRBV5-5 combines with J gene TRBJ2-5; 8 nucleotides match TRBD2. Germline CDR1 and CDR2: SGHKS and YYEKEE (reference sequence). J gave up 8 bases and V 2 bases, and 26 bases lay outside the gene matches. CDR3 size: 20 residues. CDR3 residues: CASSFYGARTSPTELITQYF. The CDR3 region has the DNA TGTGCCAGCAGCTTCTATGGGGCCAGGACTAGCCCTACTGAGTTGATAACCCAGTACTTC.

This rearrangement joins TRBV2 to TRBJ2-2; 12 bases are shared with TRBD2. CDR1 SNHLY and CDR2 FYNNEI come from the germline V gene. The CDR3 has 18 amino acids. V lost 5 bases to trimming and J lost 1 base; unmatched junction nucleotides: 8. CDR3 region: CASSLTSGSNRNTGELFF. CDR3 nucleotides: TGTGCCAGCAGTCTGACTAGCGGGAGTAATAGGAACACCGGGGAGCTGTTTTTT.

The J gene is TRBJ2-5, the V gene TRBV5-1, with TRBD2 identical over 9 bases. This CDR3 spans 20 amino acids. V lost 2 bases and J lost 5; bases outside the gene matches: 22. Germline V gene data show CDR1 as SGHRS and CDR2 as YFSETQ. The CDR3 bases are TGCGCCAGCAGCTTCGAAGGCTCTGCTAGCGGGGACATCGTACGGGAGACCCAGTACTTC. The encoded protein is CASSFEGSASGDIVRETQYF.

This chain uses TRBV6-5 with TRBJ2-7, with 9 bases identical to TRBD1. Trimming removed 2 bases from V and 4 bases from J; junction bases left unmatched: 6. Germline V gives CDR1 MNHEY, CDR2 SVGAGI. This CDR3 has 15 residues. CDR3 sequence: CASSYRGTGTYEQYF. CDR3 DNA: TGTGCCAGCAGTTACCGCGGGACAGGGACTTACGAGCAGTACTTC.

The V call is TRBV30, the J call TRBJ2-2, with D possibly matching TRBD1 (6 bases). V lost 3 bases, J lost 6 bases, and 11 bases lay in between. The CDR3 consists of 13 residues. Per germline, CDR1 GTSNPN and CDR2 SVGIG (reference sequence). The CDR3 loop is CAWRGGDPGELFF. In nucleotides, the CDR3 is TGTGCCTGGAGAGGGGGAGACCCCGGGGAGCTGTTTTTT.

V gene TRBV5-1 combines with J gene TRBJ2-2; possibly TRBD2 for D (6 bases). The CDR3 runs to 14 residues. Germline CDR1 SGHRS, CDR2 YFSETQ. The V end lost 0 bases, the J end lost 6 bases, and 9 bases lay between the germline ends. The CDR3 region has the DNA TGCGCCAGCAGCTTGGAGGGAGGCGCCGGGGAGCTGTTTTTT. Encoded protein: CASSLEGGAGELFF. Drawing the rest from reference TRBV5-1 and TRBJ2-2, the complete variable domain is KAGVTQTPRYLIKTRGQQVTLSCSPISGHRSVSWYQQTPGQGLQFLFEYFSETQRNKGNFPGRFSGRQFSNSRSEMNVSTLELGDSALYLCASSLEGGAGELFFGEGSRLTVL.

This rearrangement joins TRBV6-6 to TRBJ1-2, with D unclear. CDR1 and CDR2 (germline): MNHNY, SVGAGI (reference sequence). Trimming removed 2 bases from V and 6 bases from J, with 7 bases in between. The CDR3 sequence is 12 residues long. The CDR3 protein is CASSYSSDGYTF. The CDR3 DNA sequence: TGTGCCAGCAGTTACAGCTCGGATGGCTACACCTTC.

The chain uses TRBV5-4 and TRBJ2-3; the match to TRBD2 covers 13 bases. V was clipped by 2 bases and J by 3 bases; unmatched bases: 6. Looked up from germline, CDR1 is SGHNT and CDR2 is YYREEE (reference sequence). The CDR3 extends over 17 amino acids. CDR3 DNA: TGTGCCAGCAGCTTCAGACTAGCGGGAGGTACTACAGATACGCAGTATTTT. The encoded protein is CASSFRLAGGTTDTQYF.

The genes are TRBV7-9 and TRBJ1-3; a possible D gene is TRBD1 (5 bases). The CDR3 is 17 amino acids. V was pared by 5 bases and J by 3 bases, with 20 bases between. Germline V CDR1 and CDR2: SEHNR, FQNEAQ (reference sequence). The CDR3 loop is CASSPRFRVNGGNTIYF. The CDR3 DNA reads as TGTGCCAGCAGCCCTAGGTTCAGGGTAAATGGTGGAAACACCATATATTTT. Looking up the rest from reference TRBV7-9 and TRBJ1-3 gives the full variable domain: DTGVSQNPRHKITKRGQNVTFRCDPISEHNRLYWYRQTLGQGPEFLTYFQNEAQLEKSRLLSDRFSAERPKGSFSTLEIQRTEQGDSAMYLCASSPRFRVNGGNTIYFGEGSWLTVV.

This chain uses TRBV4-2 with TRBJ2-1, with D unclear. Germline-derived CDR1 and CDR2 are LGHNA and YNFKEQ. CDR3 size: 18 residues. Trimming removed 3 bases from V and 7 bases from J, with 25 bases in between. The CDR3: CASSHNRPGTSLLNEQFF. Written as DNA, the CDR3 is TGTGCCAGCAGCCATAACCGGCCAGGAACTTCTTTATTGAATGAGCAGTTCTTC.

The V gene is TRBV9, the J gene TRBJ2-2, with 9 bases matching TRBD2. V lost 5 bases and J lost 4; bases outside the gene matches: 6. Germline V gives CDR1 SGDLS, CDR2 YYNGEE. The CDR3 is 15 residues long. The CDR3 reads CASSSLAGLTGELFF. Here the CDR3 DNA reads TGTGCCAGCAGTAGTCTAGCGGGGCTCACCGGGGAGCTGTTTTTT. Looking up the rest from reference TRBV9 and TRBJ2-2 gives the full variable domain: DSGVTQTPKHLITATGQRVTLRCSPRSGDLSVYWYQQSLDQGLQFLIQYYNGEERAKGNILERFSAQQFPDLHSELNLSSLELGDSALYFCASSSLAGLTGELFFGEGSRLTVL.

The chain has TRBV6-1 and TRBJ2-5; D is possibly TRBD1 (6 bases). Trimming pared 6 bases from V and 1 base from J, leaving 15 bases between. The CDR3 is 15 residues long. Germline assignment: CDR1 MNHNS and CDR2 SASEGT. The CDR3 is CASRSHGTIQETQYF. The DNA of the CDR3 is TGTGCCAGCAGATCCCACGGGACAATCCAAGAGACCCAGTACTTC.

The chain recombines TRBV6-6 with TRBJ2-7; perhaps TRBD1 as D (6 bases). V gave up 6 bases and J gave up 4 bases, with 10 bases separating them. This CDR3 has 12 residues. The V gene's germline CDR1 is MNHNY and CDR2 SVGAGI (reference sequence). The CDR3 is CASRPTGYEQYF. In DNA, the CDR3 is TGTGCCAGCAGACCCACAGGGTACGAGCAGTACTTC.

This chain connects TRBV14 to TRBJ2-7; 8 bases match TRBD1. V lost 3 bases, J lost 7 bases, and 8 bases stayed unmatched. This CDR3 is 14 amino acids long. Looked up from germline, CDR1 is SGHDN and CDR2 is FVKESK. The CDR3 nucleotides read TGTGCCAGCAGCCATCAGAGACAGGGGCGGGAGCAGTACTTC. Translated, it gives CASSHQRQGREQYF.

The chain joins TRBV13 to TRBJ2-2; tentative D call: TRBD2 (5 bases). There are 18 residues in the CDR3. The germline V gene encodes CDR1 PRHDT and CDR2 FYEKMQ (reference sequence). Trimming stripped 4 bases from V and 5 bases from J, with 23 bases between. CDR3 bases: TGTGCCAGCAGCTCCACGGGTGACTGGACTGCGCAGACCGGGGAGCTGTTTTTT. Translated: CASSSTGDWTAQTGELFF.

This sequence joins TRBV2 and TRBJ1-5, with D unresolved. Looked up from germline, CDR1 is SNHLY and CDR2 is FYNNEI. Trimming pared 6 bases from V and 0 bases from J, leaving 6 bases between. This CDR3 is 13 amino acids long. The CDR3 region has the DNA TGTGCCAGCAGACTGATTAGCAATCAGCCCCAGCATTTT. Residues: CASRLISNQPQHF.

CDR3 in DNA: TGTGCCAGCAGCCCACTAGCGGGAGGGCGTACCGGGGAGCTGTTTTTT. It yields the protein CASSPLAGGRTGELFF. This chain links TRBV5-4 with TRBJ2-2; 13 nucleotides align to TRBD2. CDR1 and CDR2 (germline): SGHNT, YYREEE (reference sequence). The CDR3 is made up of 16 amino acids. Trimming at V came to 4 bases and at J to 5 bases, leaving 5 bases not matched to a gene.

The rearrangement uses TRBV4-3 and TRBJ2-2, with 9 bases matching TRBD2. V gave up 4 bases and J gave up 3 bases; unmatched junction bases: 6. The CDR3 extends over 16 amino acids. Germline lookup yields CDR1 LGHNA and CDR2 YSLEER. CDR3 amino acids: CASSRLAGAYTGELFF. The CDR3 nucleotides are TGCGCCAGCAGCCGTTTAGCGGGAGCCTACACCGGGGAGCTGTTTTTT.